This entry features one TCR beta chain sequence. Its antigen is as yet unknown. As part of library construction, unique molecular identifiers were attached to individual cDNA molecules. TCRdb re-called the 5' RACE reads through MiXCR, storing one row per CDR3 protein. The sample has about 76,000 distinct CDR3 sequences; roughly a sixth are singletons. The sample is drawn from a study of early T cells in non-severe SARS-CoV-2 infection. Across the whole study: Chains stayed unpaired after sequencing of bulk RNA from unsorted whole blood.

Germline CDR1 MNHEY, CDR2 SVGEGT. V lost 6 bases to trimming and J lost 6 bases; unmatched junction nucleotides: 8. This CDR3 is built from 16 residues. Findings of the study overall: VDJdb matching, biased toward anti-spike CD8 responses, missed private and CD4 specificities.

The V and J genes are TRBV6-2 or TRBV6-3 and TRBJ2-1; 13 bases line up with TRBD2. The sample was whole blood. The TCR originated in an adult who was a healthcare worker with PCR-confirmed SARS-CoV-2 infection or an uninfected control (not recorded which). The CDR3 sequence is CASSANRLAGGNEQFF. As DNA, the CDR3 is TGTGCCAGCAGCGCTAATAGACTAGCGGGAGGCAATGAGCAGTTCTTC.